This is a list of T cell receptor beta chains from one sample in a study of T cells after posttransplantation cyclophosphamide. Generated by immunoSEQ multiplex PCR, the TCRdb table keeps only in-frame clones and is missing some. This sample comprises 15,000 to 20,000 clones, none seen once only. Specimen: PBMCs, collected after allogeneic stem cell transplant with posttransplant cyclophosphamide. The receptors come from a female patient younger than 45 who received an allogeneic stem cell transplant from a related donor, was CMV-positive, and had no GVHD. T cells may partly derive from the graft donor. The CDR3 runs from the conserved cysteine through the conserved F or W. A D gene is named only where the DNA matches it firmly.

V gene	D gene	CDR3 length	J gene	CDR3 protein
TRBV7-9	-	15	TRBJ2-3	CASSAGGARTDTQYF
TRBV19	TRBD2	14	TRBJ2-7	CASSITSGDYEQYF
TRBV28	-	16	TRBJ1-4	CASSFARDYKNEKLFF
TRBV6-5	-	14	TRBJ1-6	CASSRVSYNSPPHF
TRBV7-6	TRBD2	15	TRBJ2-3	CASSPSGGGTDTQYF
TRBV30	TRBD1	13	TRBJ2-5	CAWMQGQQETQYF
TRBV7-2	-	15	TRBJ2-7	CASSPFSGSSYEQYF
TRBV6-4	TRBD1	17	TRBJ2-3	CARSRDRTKCFTDTQYF
TRBV6-4	-	13	TRBJ1-1	CASSPNGETEAFF
TRBV11-1	-	13	TRBJ1-1	CASSRQLNTEAFF